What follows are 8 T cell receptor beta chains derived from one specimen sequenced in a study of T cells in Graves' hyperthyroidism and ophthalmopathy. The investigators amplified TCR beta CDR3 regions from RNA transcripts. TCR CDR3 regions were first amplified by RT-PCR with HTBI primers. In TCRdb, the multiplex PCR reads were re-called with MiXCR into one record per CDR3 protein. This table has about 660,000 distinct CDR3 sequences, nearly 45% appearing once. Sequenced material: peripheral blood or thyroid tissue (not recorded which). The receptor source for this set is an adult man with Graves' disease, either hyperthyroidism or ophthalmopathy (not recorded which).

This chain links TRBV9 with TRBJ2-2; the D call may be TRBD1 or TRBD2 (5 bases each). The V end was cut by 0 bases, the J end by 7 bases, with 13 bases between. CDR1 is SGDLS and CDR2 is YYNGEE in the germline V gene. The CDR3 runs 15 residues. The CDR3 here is CASSVGTGAIGELFF. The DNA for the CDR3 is TGTGCCAGCAGCGTAGGGACCGGGGCCATCGGGGAGCTGTTTTTT.

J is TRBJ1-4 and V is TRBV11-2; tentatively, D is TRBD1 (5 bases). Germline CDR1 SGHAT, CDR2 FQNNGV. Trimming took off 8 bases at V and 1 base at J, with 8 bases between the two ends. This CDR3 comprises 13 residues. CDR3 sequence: CASVGQTNEKLFF. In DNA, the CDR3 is TGTGCCAGCGTTGGACAAACTAATGAAAAACTGTTTTTT.

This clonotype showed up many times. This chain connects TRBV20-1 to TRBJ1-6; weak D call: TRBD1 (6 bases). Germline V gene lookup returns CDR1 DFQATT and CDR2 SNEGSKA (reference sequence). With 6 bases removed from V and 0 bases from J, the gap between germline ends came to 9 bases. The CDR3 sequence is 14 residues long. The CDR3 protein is CSARQASYNSPLHF. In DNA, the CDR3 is TGCAGTGCCCGACAGGCCTCCTATAATTCACCCCTCCACTTT.

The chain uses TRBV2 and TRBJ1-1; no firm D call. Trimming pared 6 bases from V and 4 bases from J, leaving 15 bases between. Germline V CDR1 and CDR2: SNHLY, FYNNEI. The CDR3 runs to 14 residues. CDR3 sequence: CASSPLVGSTEAFF. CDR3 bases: TGTGCCAGCAGCCCCCTTGTAGGAAGCACTGAAGCTTTCTTT.

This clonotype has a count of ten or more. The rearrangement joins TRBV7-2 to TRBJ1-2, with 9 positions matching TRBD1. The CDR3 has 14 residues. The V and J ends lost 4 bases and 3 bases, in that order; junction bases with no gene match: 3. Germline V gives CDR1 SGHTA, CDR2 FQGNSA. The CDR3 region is CASSYTGGDYGYTF. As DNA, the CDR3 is TGTGCCAGCAGCTATACAGGGGGCGACTATGGCTACACCTTC.

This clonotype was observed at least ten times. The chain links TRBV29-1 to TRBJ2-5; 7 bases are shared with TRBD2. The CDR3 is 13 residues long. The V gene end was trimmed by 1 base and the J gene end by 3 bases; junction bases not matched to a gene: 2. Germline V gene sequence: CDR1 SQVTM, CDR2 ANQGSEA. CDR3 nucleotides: TGCAGCGTTGAAGGGCTAGCGGAAGAGACCCAGTACTTC. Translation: CSVEGLAEETQYF.

The CDR3 here is CASSQQGGRTEAFF. The DNA of the CDR3 is TGTGCCAGCAGCCAACAGGGGGGGCGGACTGAAGCTTTCTTT. The chain joins TRBV7-3 to TRBJ1-1; 8 bases align to TRBD1. The germline gives CDR1 SGHTA, CDR2 FQGTGA. CDR3 size: 14 residues. V lost 5 bases to trimming and J lost 5 bases; unmatched junction nucleotides: 7.

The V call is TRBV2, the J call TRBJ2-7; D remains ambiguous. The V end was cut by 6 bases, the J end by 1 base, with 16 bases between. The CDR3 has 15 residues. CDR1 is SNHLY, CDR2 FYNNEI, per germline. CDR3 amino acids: CASSQGRSSSYEQYF. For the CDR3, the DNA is TGTGCCAGCAGCCAAGGACGTTCCTCTTCCTACGAGCAGTACTTC.